The 2 T cell receptor beta chains reported below all come from one sample, sequenced in a study of patients and donors after allogeneic stem cell transplantation. TCRdb analysed the RT-PCR reads with MiXCR anew, one entry per CDR3 protein. The sample yields about 960,000 distinct CDR3 sequences, about 20% seen once. Sequencing was performed on blood, either unsorted or a sorted T cell fraction (not recorded which). Source of these receptors: a human donor who was either an allogeneic HSCT recipient or a stem cell or donor lymphocyte infusion donor (not recorded which). It is not recorded whose cells these are; they may come from a transplant donor.

The V call is TRBV6-1, the J call TRBJ2-5, with 12 bases that match TRBD2. The CDR3 runs to 16 residues. After removal of 5 bases from V and 3 bases from J, the junction contained 7 bases not matched to a gene. The germline CDR1 and CDR2 sequences are MNHNS and SASEGT. This CDR3 is CASSQTSGGPKETQYF. In DNA form, the CDR3 reads TGTGCCAGCAGTCAAACTAGCGGGGGGCCTAAAGAGACCCAGTACTTC.

The gene calls are TRBV25-1 and TRBJ2-2; 7 bases are a match to TRBD2. This CDR3 is 15 amino acids long. V was pared by 6 bases and J by 1 base, with 5 bases of the junction left unmatched. Germline loops: CDR1 MGHDK, CDR2 SYGVNS. This CDR3 is CASRVSSGNTGELFF. The CDR3 coding sequence is TGTGCCAGCAGGGTCTCTAGCGGGAACACCGGGGAGCTGTTTTTT.